Listed below are T cell receptor beta chains from one sample, sequenced in a study of blood T cell repertoires in COVID-19. TCRdb keeps only in-frame clones here, not all; method: immunoSEQ multiplex PCR. The sample includes 100,000 to 150,000 clones, more than 65% of them seen just once. The specimen was peripheral blood. All receptors derive from a human donor in a cohort sampled during active COVID-19. CDR3s include the opening cysteine and the closing phenylalanine or tryptophan. D genes are given only for firm matches. Size tells how often a clone was seen (once, few, many) or the class of an expanded clone, and some rows leave it out.

DNA: TGCGCCAGCAGCCCGGGACAGGTGGTCTACGAGCAGTACTTC; CDR3: CASSPGQVVYEQYF; D: TRBD1; J: TRBJ2-7; V: TRBV5-1; size: NA; length: 14
DNA: TGTGCCAGCAGCGAAAGGGTGGGGGCCCCAACAGGAAATTCACCCCTCCACTTT; CDR3: CASSERVGAPTGNSPLHF; D: NA; J: TRBJ1-6; V: TRBV13; size: NA; length: 18
DNA: TGTGCCAGCAGTTCGCGGGACAGGGGGTCCCATCAGCCCCAGCATTTT; CDR3: CASSSRDRGSHQPQHF; D: TRBD1; J: TRBJ1-5; V: TRBV28; size: NA; length: 16
DNA: TGCGCCAGCAGCTTGGACAGGGGGCACACCGGGGAGCTGTTTTTT; CDR3: CASSLDRGHTGELFF; D: TRBD1; J: TRBJ2-2; V: TRBV5-1; size: NA; length: 15
DNA: TGTGCCATCAGTGCTCACAGGGGCAACTATGGCTACACCTTC; CDR3: CAISAHRGNYGYTF; D: TRBD1; J: TRBJ1-2; V: TRBV10-3; size: NA; length: 14
DNA: TGTGCTAGTGGTCCCTTTCTTGGGACTAGCGGGGCGGGGGGCACAGATACGCAGTATTTT; CDR3: CASGPFLGTSGAGGTDTQYF; D: TRBD2; J: TRBJ2-3; V: TRBV12-5; size: NA; length: 20
DNA: TGCGCCAGCAGCCAAACCGGGACAGGGGCCTCTCCCCTCCACTTT; CDR3: CASSQTGTGASPLHF; D: TRBD1; J: TRBJ1-6; V: TRBV4-3; size: few; length: 15
DNA: TGTGCCAGCCTTAGCGGGGGGGCCGGGAGAGACTACAATGAGCAGTTCTTC; CDR3: CASLSGGAGRDYNEQFF; D: TRBD2; J: TRBJ2-1; V: TRBV28; size: NA; length: 17
DNA: TGTGCCAGCAGTTACGGCGGGAGACGGGAGAGCAATGAGCAGTTCTTC; CDR3: CASSYGGRRESNEQFF; D: TRBD2; J: TRBJ2-1; V: TRBV6-6; size: few; length: 16
DNA: TGTGCCAGCAGCCTTTTGGCTAGCGGGGGGGCATCGGTAGATACGCAGTATTTT; CDR3: CASSLLASGGASVDTQYF; D: TRBD2; J: TRBJ2-3; V: TRBV11-2; size: NA; length: 18
DNA: TGTGCCAGCAAGTTTGGGGGCGGGGGCTCTGGGGCCAACGTCCTGACTTTC; CDR3: CASKFGGGGSGANVLTF; D: NA; J: TRBJ2-6; V: TRBV27; size: NA; length: 17
DNA: TGTGCCAGCAGAAGACCAGGGGAGAAGAAAGGCTACACCTTC; CDR3: CASRRPGEKKGYTF; D: NA; J: TRBJ1-2; V: TRBV11-2; size: NA; length: 14
DNA: TGTGCCAGCAGCTTAGCGGCAGGGGGCGCCCCAGGGGATACGCAGTATTTT; CDR3: CASSLAAGGAPGDTQYF; D: TRBD1; J: TRBJ2-3; V: TRBV7-2; size: NA; length: 17
DNA: TGCGCCAGCAGCCCACTAGCGGTCTCCTACAATGAGCAGTTCTTC; CDR3: CASSPLAVSYNEQFF; D: TRBD2; J: TRBJ2-1; V: TRBV4-1; size: NA; length: 15